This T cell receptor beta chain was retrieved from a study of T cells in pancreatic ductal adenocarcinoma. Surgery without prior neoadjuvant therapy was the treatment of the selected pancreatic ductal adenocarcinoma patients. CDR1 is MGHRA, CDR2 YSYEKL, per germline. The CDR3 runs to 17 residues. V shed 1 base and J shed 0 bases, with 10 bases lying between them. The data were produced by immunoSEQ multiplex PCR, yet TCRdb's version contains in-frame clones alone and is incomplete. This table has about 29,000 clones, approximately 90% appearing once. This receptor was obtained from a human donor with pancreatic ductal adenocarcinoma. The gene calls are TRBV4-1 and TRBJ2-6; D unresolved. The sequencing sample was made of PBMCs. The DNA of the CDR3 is TGCGCCAGCAGCCAAGGAGGTGCTATCTCTGGGGCCAACGTCCTGACTTTC. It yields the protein CASSQGGAISGANVLTF.